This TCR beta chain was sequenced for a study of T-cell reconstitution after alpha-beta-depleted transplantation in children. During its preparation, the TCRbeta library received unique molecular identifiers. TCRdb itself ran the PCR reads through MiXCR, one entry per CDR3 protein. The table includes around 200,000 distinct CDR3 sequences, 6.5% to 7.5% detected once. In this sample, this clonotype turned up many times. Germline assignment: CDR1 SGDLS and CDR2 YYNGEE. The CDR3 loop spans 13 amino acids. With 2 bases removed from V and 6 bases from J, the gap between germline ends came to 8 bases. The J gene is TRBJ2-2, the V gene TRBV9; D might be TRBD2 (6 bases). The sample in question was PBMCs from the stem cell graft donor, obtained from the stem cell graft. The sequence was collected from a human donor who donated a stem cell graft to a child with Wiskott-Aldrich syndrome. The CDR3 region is CASSVGGPGELFF. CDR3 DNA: TGTGCCAGCAGCGTGGGGGGTCCCGGGGAGCTGTTTTTT.